This is a list of T cell receptor beta chains from one sample in a study of blood T cell repertoires in COVID-19. This table comes from immunoSEQ multiplex PCR, and its TCRdb copy is limited to in-frame clones, with some not included. The data contain about 85,000 clones, just over 85% of them singletons. The sequenced material came from peripheral blood. All receptors derive from a woman older than 75 with acute or convalescent COVID-19. The CDR3 runs from the conserved cysteine through the conserved F or W. The order of the fields is clone size, V gene, J gene, D gene, CDR3 protein, CDR3 DNA. The D gene is left open where the match is weak. Rows give clone size only sometimes, using once, few, many, or a class for an expanded clone.

size: NA; V: TRBV12-3/TRBV12-4; J: TRBJ1-2; D: TRBD1; CDR3: CASRGTGTYGYTF; DNA: TGTGCCAGCAGGGGGACAGGGACCTATGGCTACACCTTC
size: NA; V: TRBV6-2/TRBV6-3; J: TRBJ2-1; D: NA; CDR3: CASSYGPDGRGNNEQFF; DNA: TGTGCCAGCAGCTATGGACCAGACGGAAGGGGCAACAATGAGCAGTTCTTC
size: NA; V: TRBV7-9; J: TRBJ1-6; D: TRBD1; CDR3: CASSKRTGPTYNSPLHF; DNA: TGTGCCAGCAGCAAACGGACAGGACCAACCTATAATTCACCCCTCCACTTT
size: NA; V: TRBV19; J: TRBJ2-1; D: NA; CDR3: CATTPYEGGNNEQFF; DNA: TGTGCCACCACCCCCTATGAGGGAGGAAATAATGAGCAGTTCTTC
size: NA; V: TRBV7-9; J: TRBJ2-3; D: TRBD1; CDR3: CASMAGTGTFFSTDTQYF; DNA: TGTGCCAGCATGGCCGGGACAGGCACTTTTTTTAGCACAGATACGCAGTATTTT
size: few; V: TRBV29-1; J: TRBJ2-1; D: NA; CDR3: CSVGGLGRINEQFF; DNA: TGCAGCGTTGGAGGTCTGGGTAGAATCAATGAGCAGTTCTTC
size: NA; V: TRBV11-2; J: TRBJ1-6; D: NA; CDR3: CASSSTPDRTSPLHF; DNA: TGTGCCAGCAGCTCTACCCCGGACAGAACCTCACCCCTCCACTTT
size: NA; V: TRBV19; J: TRBJ1-4; D: NA; CDR3: CASSNRATNEKLFF; DNA: TGTGCCAGTAGTAACAGGGCAACTAATGAAAAACTGTTTTTT
size: NA; V: TRBV5-6; J: TRBJ1-3; D: NA; CDR3: CASSLQALGNTIYF; DNA: TGTGCCAGCAGCTTACAGGCTCTAGGAAACACCATATATTTT
size: NA; V: TRBV19; J: TRBJ1-6; D: TRBD1; CDR3: CASRIDRAENSPLHF; DNA: TGTGCCAGTAGAATTGACAGGGCCGAAAATTCACCCCTCCACTTT
size: NA; V: TRBV27; J: TRBJ1-1; D: NA; CDR3: CASSSRPRGNTEAFF; DNA: TGTGCCAGCAGTTCCCGGCCCAGGGGGAACACTGAAGCTTTCTTT
size: NA; V: TRBV5-1; J: TRBJ2-5; D: TRBD2; CDR3: CASARGLAGSLGGTQYF; DNA: TGCGCCAGCGCCCGGGGACTAGCGGGTTCGTTGGGGGGGACCCAGTACTTC
size: NA; V: TRBV2; J: TRBJ2-3; D: TRBD2; CDR3: CASSRTSGGASPDTQYF; DNA: TGTGCCAGCAGTCGGACTAGCGGGGGGGCATCCCCAGATACGCAGTATTTT
size: once; V: TRBV25-1; J: TRBJ2-2; D: TRBD1; CDR3: CASSKHGTGNTGELFF; DNA: TGTGCCAGCAGTAAACACGGGACAGGGAACACCGGGGAGCTGTTTTTT
size: NA; V: TRBV6-5; J: TRBJ1-1; D: TRBD1; CDR3: CASTNGQVNTEAFF; DNA: TGTGCCAGCACCAACGGACAGGTTAACACTGAAGCTTTCTTT
size: NA; V: TRBV18; J: TRBJ2-7; D: TRBD1; CDR3: CASSPQGAREQYF; DNA: TGTGCCAGCTCACCTCAGGGGGCGAGGGAGCAGTACTTC
size: NA; V: TRBV27; J: TRBJ2-4; D: NA; CDR3: CASGLQSLAKNIQYF; DNA: TGTGCCAGCGGATTACAGAGCCTAGCCAAAAACATTCAGTACTTC
size: NA; V: TRBV13; J: TRBJ1-2; D: NA; CDR3: CASSLNVRYGYTF; DNA: TGTGCCAGCAGCTTAAATGTCCGGTATGGCTACACCTTC
size: NA; V: TRBV9; J: TRBJ2-3; D: TRBD2; CDR3: CASSTLSGRAGDTQYF; DNA: TGTGCCAGCAGCACACTTAGCGGGAGGGCGGGAGATACGCAGTATTTT
size: NA; V: TRBV5-1; J: TRBJ2-6; D: TRBD1; CDR3: CASSSDRASGANVLTF; DNA: TGCGCCAGCAGCTCGGACAGGGCCTCTGGGGCCAACGTCCTGACTTTC
size: NA; V: TRBV3-1/TRBV3-2; J: TRBJ1-2; D: NA; CDR3: CASSQEGRNYGYTF; DNA: TGTGCCAGCAGCCAAGAGGGCAGAAACTATGGCTACACCTTC
size: few; V: TRBV6-6; J: TRBJ1-6; D: NA; CDR3: CASRVAGPYNSPLHF; DNA: TGTGCCAGCAGGGTTGCAGGTCCCTATAATTCACCCCTCCACTTT
size: NA; V: TRBV7-8; J: TRBJ2-1; D: TRBD2; CDR3: CASSPGTKVGNEQFF; DNA: TGTGCCAGCAGCCCCGGGACTAAAGTAGGCAATGAGCAGTTCTTC
size: NA; V: TRBV2; J: TRBJ1-1; D: TRBD1; CDR3: CARTRQGSLLNTEAFF; DNA: TGTGCCAGAACCCGACAGGGGTCTTTATTGAACACTGAAGCTTTCTTT
size: once; V: TRBV11-2; J: TRBJ2-3; D: TRBD2; CDR3: CASSLSGSEDTQYF; DNA: TGTGCCAGCAGCCTTAGCGGGAGTGAAGATACGCAGTATTTT
size: NA; V: TRBV10-2; J: TRBJ1-2; D: TRBD1; CDR3: CASSHPRGTQTNYGYTF; DNA: TGCGCCAGCAGCCACCCCAGGGGGACACAGACTAACTATGGCTACACCTTC
size: NA; V: TRBV4-3; J: TRBJ2-7; D: TRBD1; CDR3: CASSQEIGGSAYEQYF; DNA: TGCGCCAGCAGCCAAGAAATAGGGGGCTCGGCCTACGAGCAGTACTTC
size: NA; V: TRBV7-9; J: TRBJ2-7; D: TRBD1; CDR3: CASSPTGGNVYEQYF; DNA: TGTGCCAGCAGCCCTACAGGGGGCAACGTCTACGAGCAGTACTTC
size: NA; V: TRBV2; J: TRBJ2-7; D: TRBD1; CDR3: CASSIKGDRGEQYF; DNA: TGTGCCAGCAGCATTAAGGGCGACAGGGGCGAGCAGTACTTC
size: once; V: TRBV11-2; J: TRBJ2-2; D: TRBD2; CDR3: CASSVTSGGLAGELFF; DNA: TGTGCCAGCAGCGTAACCTCGGGGGGGCTGGCCGGGGAGCTGTTTTTT
size: few; V: TRBV5-1; J: TRBJ2-1; D: TRBD2; CDR3: CASSLIPGGGDEQFF; DNA: TGCGCCAGCAGCTTAATACCGGGCGGGGGGGATGAGCAGTTCTTC
size: NA; V: TRBV5-4; J: TRBJ2-1; D: TRBD2; CDR3: CASSPGGPSGRVLGNEQFF; DNA: TGTGCCAGCAGCCCAGGGGGGCCTAGCGGGAGGGTATTAGGCAATGAGCAGTTCTTC
size: NA; V: TRBV11-2; J: TRBJ2-5; D: NA; CDR3: CASSLPKTGSKQKTQYF; DNA: TGTGCCAGCAGCTTACCAAAGACAGGCTCAAAGCAAAAGACCCAGTACTTC
size: NA; V: TRBV11-3; J: TRBJ1-6; D: TRBD1; CDR3: CASSVDRESSPLHF; DNA: TGTGCCAGCAGCGTGGACAGGGAAAGTTCACCCCTCCACTTT
size: NA; V: TRBV6-5; J: TRBJ1-3; D: NA; CDR3: CASSYSIGAGNTIYF; DNA: TGTGCCAGCAGTTACTCGATTGGGGCAGGAAACACCATATATTTT
size: NA; V: TRBV15; J: TRBJ2-7; D: NA; CDR3: CATSRGDSKYEQYF; DNA: TGTGCCACCAGCAGAGGGGACTCAAAGTACGAGCAGTACTTC
size: NA; V: TRBV20-1; J: TRBJ2-3; D: NA; CDR3: CRMGGRDTQYF; DNA: TGCAGGATGGGGGGGCGGGATACGCAGTATTTT
size: NA; V: TRBV5-6; J: TRBJ2-2; D: TRBD1; CDR3: CASRYDRGTNTGELFF; DNA: TGTGCCAGCAGGTATGACAGGGGAACGAACACCGGGGAGCTGTTTTTT
size: NA; V: TRBV19; J: TRBJ1-5; D: NA; CDR3: CASQIRSNQPQHF; DNA: TGTGCCAGCCAAATCAGGAGCAATCAGCCCCAGCATTTT
size: NA; V: TRBV4-3; J: TRBJ2-3; D: TRBD2; CDR3: CASSQDIRGGTSRDTQYF; DNA: TGCGCCAGCAGCCAAGATATACGCGGGGGGACCTCAAGAGATACGCAGTATTTT
size: NA; V: TRBV23-1; J: TRBJ2-7; D: NA; CDR3: CASSQSIGQSKAGEQYF; DNA: TGCGCCAGCAGTCAATCGATCGGACAGAGTAAAGCAGGGGAGCAGTACTTC
size: NA; V: TRBV27; J: TRBJ1-1; D: TRBD1; CDR3: CASSPLSGTGGTEAFF; DNA: TGTGCCAGCAGTCCCCTCTCGGGGACAGGGGGGACTGAAGCTTTCTTT
size: NA; V: TRBV7-9; J: TRBJ2-5; D: TRBD2; CDR3: CASSSELAGTGETQYF; DNA: TGTGCCAGCAGCTCCGAACTAGCGGGGACTGGAGAGACCCAGTACTTC
size: NA; V: TRBV4-1; J: TRBJ1-2; D: NA; CDR3: CASSRGAGYTF; DNA: TGCGCCAGCAGTCGGGGGGCTGGCTACACCTTC
size: NA; V: TRBV5-8; J: TRBJ1-5; D: NA; CDR3: CASPGSGNQPQHF; DNA: TGTGCCAGCCCCGGGTCGGGAAATCAGCCCCAGCATTTT
size: NA; V: TRBV12-3/TRBV12-4; J: TRBJ2-3; D: NA; CDR3: CASGRGGTDTQYF; DNA: TGTGCCAGCGGGAGGGGGGGCACAGATACGCAGTATTTT
size: NA; V: TRBV7-2; J: TRBJ2-3; D: TRBD2; CDR3: CASSPSTSGGEDTQYF; DNA: TGTGCCAGCAGCCCCTCGACTAGCGGGGGGGAAGATACGCAGTATTTT
size: NA; V: TRBV7-8; J: TRBJ2-2; D: NA; CDR3: CASSSQVSGELFF; DNA: TGTGCCAGCAGCTCACAGGTCTCCGGGGAGCTGTTTTTT
size: NA; V: TRBV2; J: TRBJ2-5; D: NA; CDR3: CASSDRGTQYF; DNA: TGTGCCAGCAGTGATAGGGGGACCCAGTACTTC
size: NA; V: TRBV2; J: TRBJ1-1; D: TRBD1; CDR3: CASSGGQGKHTEAFF; DNA: TGTGCCAGCAGTGGGGGACAGGGGAAGCACACTGAAGCTTTCTTT
size: NA; V: TRBV27; J: TRBJ2-7; D: TRBD1; CDR3: CASSLSGTGGTYEQYF; DNA: TGTGCCAGCAGTTTATCCGGGACAGGGGGGACCTACGAGCAGTACTTC
size: NA; V: TRBV2; J: TRBJ2-2; D: NA; CDR3: CASSRPVVGELFF; DNA: TGTGCCAGCTCGAGGCCGGTAGTAGGGGAGCTGTTTTTT
size: NA; V: TRBV6-5; J: TRBJ1-5; D: TRBD1; CDR3: CASSYSTGGGQPQHF; DNA: TGTGCCAGCAGTTACTCGACAGGGGGCGGTCAGCCCCAGCATTTT
size: NA; V: TRBV19; J: TRBJ1-1; D: NA; CDR3: CASSPQGLNTEAFF; DNA: TGTGCCAGTAGTCCCCAGGGGCTGAACACTGAAGCTTTCTTT
size: NA; V: TRBV6-1; J: TRBJ1-2; D: NA; CDR3: CASSEVPGSNYGYTF; DNA: TGTGCCAGCAGTGAAGTCCCGGGATCTAACTATGGCTACACCTTC
size: NA; V: TRBV5-1; J: TRBJ2-5; D: TRBD1; CDR3: CASSMSGQGGETQYF; DNA: TGCGCCAGCAGCATGTCCGGACAGGGGGGAGAGACCCAGTACTTC
size: NA; V: TRBV5-6; J: TRBJ2-7; D: NA; CDR3: CASSPTPTLVYEQYF; DNA: TGTGCCAGCAGCCCCACCCCTACGCTGGTTTACGAGCAGTACTTC
size: NA; V: TRBV30; J: TRBJ1-4; D: NA; CDR3: CAWSSSGAAANEKLFF; DNA: TGTGCCTGGAGTTCCAGCGGAGCGGCGGCAAATGAAAAACTGTTTTTT
size: NA; V: TRBV4-1; J: TRBJ1-3; D: NA; CDR3: CASSQDSSGNTIYF; DNA: TGCGCCAGCAGTCAAGATAGTTCTGGAAACACCATATATTTT